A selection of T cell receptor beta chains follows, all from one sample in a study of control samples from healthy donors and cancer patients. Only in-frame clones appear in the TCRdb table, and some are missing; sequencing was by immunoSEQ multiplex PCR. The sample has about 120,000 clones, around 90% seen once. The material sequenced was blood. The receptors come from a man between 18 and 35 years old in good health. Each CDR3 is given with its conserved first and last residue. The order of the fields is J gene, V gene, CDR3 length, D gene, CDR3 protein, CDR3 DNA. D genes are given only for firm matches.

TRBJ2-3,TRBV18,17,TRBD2,CASSPARSGGAVDTQYF,TGTGCCAGCTCACCAGCTAGGAGCGGGGGGGCCGTGGATACGCAGTATTTT
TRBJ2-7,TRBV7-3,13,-,CASSLDPSYEQYF,TGTGCCAGCAGCTTAGACCCCTCCTACGAGCAGTACTTC
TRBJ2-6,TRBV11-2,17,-,CASSSYRGLAGANVLTF,TGTGCCAGCAGCTCCTACCGGGGACTCGCTGGGGCCAACGTCCTGACTTTC
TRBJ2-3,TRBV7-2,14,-,CASASDSFTDTQYF,TGTGCCAGCGCTTCGGACTCGTTCACAGATACGCAGTATTTT
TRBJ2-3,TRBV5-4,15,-,CASSLDGGRTDTQYF,TGTGCCAGCAGCTTGGATGGGGGGCGCACAGATACGCAGTATTTT
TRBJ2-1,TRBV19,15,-,CASSIQAISYNEQFF,TGTGCCAGTAGTATACAGGCTATCTCCTACAATGAGCAGTTCTTC
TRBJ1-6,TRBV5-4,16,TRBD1,CASSLGQGPYNSPLHF,TGTGCCAGCAGCTTAGGACAGGGCCCCTATAATTCACCCCTCCACTTT
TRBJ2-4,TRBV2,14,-,CASRGGQVVNIQYF,TGTGCCAGCAGGGGGGGGCAGGTTGTAAACATTCAGTACTTC
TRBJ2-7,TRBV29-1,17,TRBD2,CSVEVFPTSGGFYEQYF,TGCAGCGTTGAAGTATTCCCGACTAGCGGGGGGTTCTACGAGCAGTACTTC
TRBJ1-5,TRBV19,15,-,CASSIDGSINQPQHF,TGTGCCAGTAGTATAGATGGCAGCATAAATCAGCCCCAGCATTTT